Listed below are T cell receptor beta chains from one sample, sequenced in a study of HIV-infected patients and healthy controls. From the 5' RACE reads, TCRdb called clonotypes with MiXCR, one entry per CDR3 protein. This sample carries more than 60,000 distinct CDR3 sequences, 15% to 20% of them seen once, and the ten largest clones take about 1.3%. The sequenced sample consisted of CD4+ T cells from blood. The receptors were sampled from a human donor in good health. CDR3s include the opening cysteine and the closing phenylalanine or tryptophan. The order of the fields is clone size, J gene, V gene, D gene, CDR3 protein, CDR3 DNA. A D gene is named only where the DNA matches it firmly. Size tells how often a clone was seen (once, few, many) or the class of an expanded clone, and some rows leave it out.

>many|TRBJ1-5|TRBV2|TRBD1
CASSRQGVNQPQHF
TGTGCCAGCAGTCGACAGGGGGTAAATCAGCCCCAGCATTTT
>few|TRBJ2-5|TRBV29-1|-
CSVGTAETQYF
TGCAGCGTGGGGACGGCCGAGACCCAGTACTTC
>many|TRBJ1-1|TRBV7-2|-
CASSFSQITEAFF
TGTGCCAGCAGCTTTTCCCAGATCACTGAAGCTTTCTTT
>-|TRBJ1-4|TRBV7-9|TRBD1
CASIGTGPNEKLFF
TGTGCCAGCATCGGGACAGGCCCAAATGAAAAACTGTTTTTT
>-|TRBJ2-1|TRBV6-5|TRBD1
CASSYQSGGRDRRFF
TGTGCCAGCAGTTACCAAAGCGGAGGCCGGGACAGGCGGTTCTTC
>-|TRBJ1-2|TRBV9|TRBD1
CASSPETGSYYGYTF
TGTGCCAGCAGCCCGGAGACAGGGTCCTACTATGGCTACACCTTC
>few|TRBJ2-2|TRBV4-1|-
CASSQDLGNTGELFF
TGCGCCAGCAGCCAAGACCTGGGAAACACCGGGGAGCTGTTTTTT
>many|TRBJ1-4|TRBV6-5|-
CASSMTRLEKLFF
TGTGCCAGCAGTATGACAAGGCTTGAAAAACTGTTTTTT
>once|TRBJ1-1|TRBV7-3|-
CASSKHVNTEAFF
TGTGCCAGCAGCAAACACGTGAACACTGAAGCTTTCTTT
>once|TRBJ1-2|TRBV3-1|-
CASSSPGTPNGYTF
TGTGCCAGCAGCTCGCCCGGGACGCCCAATGGCTACACCTTC
>-|TRBJ2-2|TRBV6-5|TRBD1
CASTPLGQGITNTGELFF
TGTGCCAGCACCCCGCTCGGACAGGGGATAACGAACACCGGGGAGCTGTTTTTT
>many|TRBJ1-5|TRBV29-1|-
CSVGNRTHSNQPQHF
TGCAGCGTGGGGAACAGAACCCATAGCAATCAGCCCCAGCATTTT
>many|TRBJ2-3|TRBV15|TRBD2
CATSGRTSASTDTQYF
TGTGCCACCAGCGGCCGGACTAGCGCTAGCACAGATACGCAGTATTTT
>-|TRBJ1-2|TRBV27|TRBD1
CASSSEGGLVYYGYTF
TGTGCCAGCAGTTCCGAAGGGGGCCTAGTCTACTATGGCTACACCTTC
>-|TRBJ1-2|TRBV7-2|-
CASSLEGVGNGYTF
TGTGCCAGCAGCTTAGAAGGGGTGGGGAATGGCTACACCTTC
>-|TRBJ1-3|TRBV6-6|-
CASLISSGNTIYF
TGTGCCAGCCTGATCTCCTCTGGAAACACCATATATTTT
>-|TRBJ2-7|TRBV11-2|TRBD1
CASSLRDRDDEQYF
TGTGCCAGCAGCCTCCGGGACAGGGACGACGAGCAGTACTTC
>few|TRBJ2-5|TRBV20-1|TRBD1
CSARDRETQYF
TGCAGTGCTCGGGACAGGGAGACCCAGTACTTC
>-|TRBJ2-5|TRBV19|TRBD1
CASSITGDETQYF
TGTGCCAGTAGTATCACAGGGGACGAGACCCAGTACTTC
>-|TRBJ1-1|TRBV12-3/TRBV12-4|TRBD1
CASSLQGAVEAFF
TGTGCCAGCAGTTTACAGGGGGCTGTTGAAGCTTTCTTT
>few|TRBJ1-6|TRBV27|TRBD1
CASSYDRAFSYNSPLHF
TGTGCCAGCAGTTACGACAGGGCTTTCTCCTATAATTCACCCCTCCACTTT
>-|TRBJ2-5|TRBV11-3|-
CASSLESEETQYF
TGTGCCAGCAGCTTAGAGTCGGAAGAGACCCAGTACTTC
>many|TRBJ1-1|TRBV5-1|-
CASSLEPGADTEAFF
TGCGCCAGCAGCTTGGAGCCGGGGGCGGATACTGAAGCTTTCTTT
>few|TRBJ2-3|TRBV29-1|TRBD2
CSVGERAGARGAQYF
TGCAGCGTTGGCGAGAGAGCGGGAGCAAGAGGGGCGCAGTATTTT
>few|TRBJ2-1|TRBV20-1|-
CSATSRSSYNEQFF
TGCAGTGCTACATCCAGGAGCTCCTACAATGAGCAGTTCTTC
>-|TRBJ2-2|TRBV4-1|TRBD1
CASSRKGQARWAGELFF
TGCGCCAGCAGCCGAAAGGGACAGGCAAGATGGGCCGGGGAGCTGTTTTTT
>many|TRBJ1-1|TRBV7-8|TRBD1
CASSKNRGMNTEAFF
TGTGCCAGCAGCAAAAACAGGGGGATGAACACTGAAGCTTTCTTT
>once|TRBJ1-1|TRBV18|-
CASSSSRQGMTNTEAFF
TGTGCCAGCTCAAGCTCGAGGCAGGGGATGACGAACACTGAAGCTTTCTTT
>few|TRBJ2-2|TRBV13|TRBD1
CASTLGQGAGELFF
TGTGCCAGCACCTTGGGACAGGGGGCCGGGGAGCTGTTTTTT
>few|TRBJ1-3|TRBV20-1|-
CSAREGGNTIYF
TGCAGTGCTCGCGAGGGGGGAAACACCATATATTTT
>few|TRBJ1-1|TRBV29-1|TRBD1
CSVTQGDTEAFF
TGCAGCGTGACACAGGGGGACACTGAAGCTTTCTTT
>many|TRBJ2-7|TRBV11-3|TRBD2
CASSVGAGGYGEQYF
TGTGCCAGCAGCGTCGGAGCGGGGGGCTACGGGGAGCAGTACTTC
>many|TRBJ2-4|TRBV5-6|TRBD1
CASRVGQGRMAKNIQYF
TGTGCCAGCAGGGTGGGACAGGGGAGGATGGCCAAAAACATTCAGTACTTC
>-|TRBJ2-7|TRBV28|TRBD2
CASSSAGTSGSYEQYF
TGTGCCAGCAGTTCCGCCGGGACTAGCGGATCCTACGAGCAGTACTTC
>few|TRBJ2-3|TRBV7-2|TRBD2
CASSRLAGGPDTQYF
TGTGCCAGCAGCAGACTAGCGGGAGGGCCAGATACGCAGTATTTT
>many|TRBJ2-3|TRBV5-1|-
CASSLAPETDTQYF
TGCGCCAGCAGCCTCGCTCCGGAGACAGATACGCAGTATTTT